What follows is one T cell receptor beta chain and its context. Its antigen is undetermined. This sample was taken from a study of OX40 agonist ivuxolimab in advanced cancers. On the study more broadly: Under the entry rules, prior anti-PD-1, anti-PD-L1 or anti-CTLA-4 therapy was allowed, and around 40% had some.

Using immunoSEQ multiplex PCR, the repertoire was profiled, and TCRdb retains in-frame clones only, with some absent. The data contain 35,000 to 40,000 clones, 85% to 90% of them singletons. The V gene's germline CDR1 is MDHEN and CDR2 SYDVKM. Trimming removed 5 bases from V and 3 bases from J, with 23 bases in between. The CDR3 length is 18 residues. Broader study findings: On average, CD8+ T cells had more expanded clones than CD4+. Low normalized T-cell clonal expansion also characterized some of the nonresponders.

The sequenced sample was CD4+ or CD8+ T cells sorted from blood, obtained in a trial of the OX40 agonist ivuxolimab. The chain couples TRBV28 to TRBJ2-4, with D perhaps being TRBD1 or TRBD2 (5 bases each). The TCR comes from an adult with an advanced solid tumor such as melanoma, head and neck, liver or kidney cancer. The CDR3 is CASSLGLGTGLHKNIQYF. In nucleotides, the CDR3 is TGTGCCAGCAGTCTAGGGTTAGGGACGGGGCTCCACAAAAACATTCAGTACTTC.